One sample yielded the 5 T cell receptor beta chains listed below, sequenced in a study of shared T cell receptors in the human thymus. Sequencing was performed with immunoSEQ multiplex PCR; in TCRdb, only in-frame clones are kept and a portion is missing. The data contain about 710,000 clones, roughly 86% of them singletons. The sample was also reused in another study, on human thymus T cells.

What was sequenced was thymocytes. These TCRs come from a boy in the first two years of life with a congenital heart defect.

V usage is TRBV19 and J usage is TRBJ2-3; 8 positions agree with TRBD2. Germline-derived CDR1 and CDR2 are LNHDA and SQIVND (reference sequence). With V trimmed by 3 bases and J by 1 base, 9 bases remained unmatched. The CDR3 runs 17 residues. Here the CDR3 DNA reads TGTGCCAGTAGTATCCGCGGCCCAGCGGGGGGCACAGATACGCAGTATTTT. Its protein is CASSIRGPAGGTDTQYF.

The rearrangement joins TRBV5-1 to TRBJ2-5; 9 bases agree with TRBD2. This CDR3 comprises 18 residues. The V and J ends lost 1 base and 1 base, in that order; junction bases with no gene match: 11. CDR1 and CDR2 (germline): SGHRS, YFSETQ. The CDR3 DNA reads as TGCGCCAGCAGCTTGATTGTTGCCAGCGGGGGGATCCAAGAGACCCAGTACTTC. It translates to CASSLIVASGGIQETQYF.

This chain connects TRBV4-1 to TRBJ1-1, with TRBD1 matching over 7 bases. Germline values: CDR1 MGHRA, CDR2 YSYEKL. This CDR3 has 14 residues. After removal of 4 bases from V and 2 bases from J, the junction contained 4 bases not matched to a gene. The DNA of the CDR3 is TGCGCCAGCAGCCTGGACAGGACAAACACTGAAGCTTTCTTT. This gives the protein CASSLDRTNTEAFF.

Regarding this clone: Other DNA sequences in the sample encode the same CDR3. This chain joins TRBV9 and TRBJ2-1; 7 nucleotides agree with TRBD1. Germline V lookup: CDR1 SGDLS, CDR2 YYNGEE. J gave up 4 bases and V 4 bases, and 5 bases lay outside the gene matches. This CDR3 comprises 14 residues. The CDR3 here is CASSPGQSYNEQFF. CDR3 in DNA: TGTGCCAGCAGCCCGGGACAGTCATACAATGAGCAGTTCTTC.

The CDR3 spells CASSLPGGKGDEGYTF. DNA of the CDR3: TGTGCCAGCAGCCTCCCTGGGGGCAAGGGTGATGAGGGCTACACCTTC. The V call is TRBV7-2, the J call TRBJ1-2; D perhaps matches TRBD1 (6 bases). Per germline, CDR1 SGHTA and CDR2 FQGNSA. This CDR3 has 16 amino acids. V was trimmed by 5 bases and J by 8 bases, leaving 24 bases between them.